The 16 T cell receptor beta chains reported below all come from one sample, sequenced in a study of T cell responses to AZD1222 COVID-19 vaccine. Generated by immunoSEQ multiplex PCR, the TCRdb table keeps only in-frame clones and is missing some. The sample has 80,000 or so clones, 75% to 90% seen once. Material: peripheral blood, obtained on day 0 of AZD1222 vaccination. Receptors originate from an adult in good health.

This clone occurred once. This chain uses TRBV24-1 with TRBJ2-1; 11 nucleotides line up with TRBD2. Germline CDR1 is KGHDR and CDR2 is SFDVKD. After removal of 7 bases from V and 4 bases from J, the junction contained 5 bases not matched to a gene. The CDR3 is 15 residues long. For the CDR3, the DNA is TGTGCCACCAGCGGCGGGACTAGCGGTTACAATGAGCAGTTCTTC. This sequence encodes CATSGGTSGYNEQFF.

This clone was found once. This rearrangement joins TRBV6-2 or TRBV6-3 to TRBJ1-4, with TRBD1 identical over 7 bases. Germline assignment: CDR1 MNHEY and CDR2 SVGEGT. The V gene end was trimmed by 2 bases and the J gene end by 5 bases; junction bases not matched to a gene: 8. The CDR3 has 16 amino acids. For the CDR3, the DNA is TGTGCCAGCAGTTACCCAACGACAGGGTTGAATGAAAAACTGTTTTTT. The encoded protein is CASSYPTTGLNEKLFF.

The rearrangement joins TRBV27 to TRBJ1-2; tentative D call: TRBD1 (5 bases). Trimming took 7 bases from V and 4 from J, leaving 16 bases between them. The CDR3 totals 14 residues. Germline lookup yields CDR1 MNHEY and CDR2 SMNVEV (reference sequence). The CDR3 protein is CASKAGGLGYGYTF. CDR3 DNA: TGTGCCAGCAAGGCTGGGGGATTGGGCTATGGCTACACCTTC.

The chain employs TRBV5-8 and TRBJ1-3, with 8 bases identical to TRBD1. CDR1 and CDR2 (germline): SGHTS, YDEGEE. The CDR3 extends over 15 amino acids. Trimming at V came to 3 bases and at J to 4 bases, leaving 6 bases not matched to a gene. CDR3 sequence: CASSSVGTGGNTIYF. DNA of the CDR3: TGTGCCAGCAGCTCCGTCGGGACAGGAGGAAACACCATATATTTT.

This clone was observed a few times. The chain has TRBV2 and TRBJ1-1; no clear D gene. Germline assignment: CDR1 SNHLY and CDR2 FYNNEI. Trimming left V 7 bases short and J 1 base short, with 13 bases between. There are 14 residues in the CDR3. The CDR3 spells CASTQPDGNTEAFF. The CDR3 nucleotides are TGTGCCAGCACCCAACCTGACGGGAACACTGAAGCTTTCTTT.

The rearrangement joins TRBV27 to TRBJ1-4; the match to TRBD1 covers 8 bases. Germline loops: CDR1 MNHEY, CDR2 SMNVEV (reference sequence). The CDR3 contains 15 residues. V shed 7 bases, J shed 10 bases, and the junction held 14 bases outside the gene matches. For the CDR3, the DNA is TGTGCCAGCAACGACCCCGACAGGGGTTTTGGAAAACTGTTTTTT. The encoded protein is CASNDPDRGFGKLFF.

The gene calls are TRBV7-2 and TRBJ1-1; the D is unclear. CDR3 length: 11 amino acids. Germline assignment: CDR1 SGHTA and CDR2 FQGNSA. V was cut by 0 bases and J by 4 bases, with 0 bases left in between. CDR3 amino acids: CASSLATEAFF. DNA of the CDR3: TGTGCCAGCAGCTTAGCCACTGAAGCTTTCTTT.

This chain links TRBV5-6 with TRBJ2-4, with 11 bases fitting TRBD2. The CDR3 covers 16 residues. Trimming cost V 6 bases and J 4 bases; bases outside gene matches: 9. Germline loops: CDR1 SGHDT, CDR2 YYEEEE. The CDR3 is CASTVTRLAGKNIQYF. Written as DNA, the CDR3 is TGTGCCAGCACCGTGACCAGACTAGCGGGGAAAAACATTCAGTACTTC.

This clone is categorized as medium-sized. The chain is built from TRBV24-1 and TRBJ1-2; D is unresolved. The CDR3 has 11 amino acids. Germline V gives CDR1 KGHDR, CDR2 SFDVKD. Trimming cost V 9 bases and J 5 bases, with 9 bases left between them. The CDR3 coding sequence is TGTGCCACCCCGAGGTTTTATGGCTACACCTTC. This codes for CATPRFYGYTF.

The chain uses TRBV7-9 and TRBJ1-2, with a weak D call TRBD1 (5 bases). Germline CDR1 is SEHNR and CDR2 is FQNEAQ (reference sequence). Trimming removed 5 bases at V and 3 bases at J, with 10 bases between. The CDR3 extends over 13 amino acids. Here the CDR3 reads CASSETEYYGYTF. The DNA for the CDR3 is TGTGCCAGCAGCGAGACAGAATACTATGGCTACACCTTC.

The chain is built from TRBV7-3 and TRBJ2-1, with 12 bases that match TRBD2. This CDR3 spans 15 amino acids. CDR1 and CDR2 from the germline V gene are SGHTA and FQGTGA. Trimming at V came to 7 bases and at J to 6 bases, leaving 7 bases not matched to a gene. The CDR3 loop is CASTRLAGVSNEQFF. The CDR3 DNA sequence: TGTGCCAGCACCAGACTAGCGGGGGTTTCCAATGAGCAGTTCTTC.

CDR3 residues: CASSRQPNTEAFF. The CDR3 bases are TGCGCCAGCAGTCGGCAGCCGAACACTGAAGCTTTCTTT. The gene calls are TRBV10-1 and TRBJ1-1; D is unclear. The CDR3 is made up of 13 amino acids. V shed 5 bases and J shed 1 base, with 8 bases lying between them. Germline V gene sequence: CDR1 WNHNN, CDR2 SYGVQD (reference sequence).

This chain's CDR3 is CASSQIIGEGNYGYTF. The CDR3 coding sequence is TGCGCCAGCAGCCAAATCATAGGGGAGGGTAACTATGGCTACACCTTC. V and J are TRBV4-1 and TRBJ1-2, with D possibly matching TRBD1 (5 bases). The CDR3 is 16 amino acids. The germline V gene has CDR1 MGHRA and CDR2 YSYEKL. Trimming pared 2 bases from V and 1 base from J, leaving 14 bases between.

A few counts support this clone. The chain employs TRBV12-5 and TRBJ1-1; D uncertain. This CDR3 region has 15 residues. Per the germline V gene, CDR1 is LGHNT and CDR2 is FRNRAP. The V gene lost 0 bases and the J gene lost 4 bases, with 12 bases spanning the gap. The CDR3 region has the DNA TGTGCTAGTGGTTTGGTACTCGGTCGAGGCACTGAAGCTTTCTTT. This translates into CASGLVLGRGTEAFF.

In DNA, the CDR3 is TGTGCCAGCAGCCAAAGAGGGACAGGGGGAGGTGAAAAACTGTTTTTT. As protein: CASSQRGTGGGEKLFF. V usage is TRBV3-1 (or the pseudogene TRBV3-2) and J usage is TRBJ1-4; 11 positions agree with TRBD1. Germline assignment: CDR1 LGHDT and CDR2 YNNKEL (reference sequence). The trim removed 2 bases at V and 7 bases at J, leaving 6 bases unmatched. CDR3 size: 16 residues.

This clone was observed at least ten times. The gene calls are TRBV6-1 and TRBJ2-7, with TRBD1 matching 7 bases. The CDR3 runs 15 residues. Germline CDR1 and CDR2: MNHNS and SASEGT. V was pared by 3 bases and J by 0 bases, with 5 bases of the junction left unmatched. Here the CDR3 DNA reads TGTGCCAGCAGTGATGAGGCAGGGGGCTCCTACGAGCAGTACTTC. Its protein product is CASSDEAGGSYEQYF.